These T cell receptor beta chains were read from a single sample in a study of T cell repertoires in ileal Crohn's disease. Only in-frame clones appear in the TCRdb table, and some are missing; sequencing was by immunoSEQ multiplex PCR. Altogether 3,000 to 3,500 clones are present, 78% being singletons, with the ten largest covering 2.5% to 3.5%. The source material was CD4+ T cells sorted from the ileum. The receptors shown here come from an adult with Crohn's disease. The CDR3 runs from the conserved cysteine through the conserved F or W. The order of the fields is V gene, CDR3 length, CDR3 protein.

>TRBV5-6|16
CASSLGASSGANVLTF
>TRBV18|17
CASSPAGGTSGANVLTF
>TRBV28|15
CASIGGTGVNNEQFF
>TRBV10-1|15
CASSDQRGAGETQYF
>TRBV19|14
CASSISYSGDTQYF
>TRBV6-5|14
CASGTSGGAREQFF
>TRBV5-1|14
CASSLAVSSYEQYF
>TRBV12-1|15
CASSLRTVDGYEQYF
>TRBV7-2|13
CASSAQGLHEQYF
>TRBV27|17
CASSLTGQGDSNQPQHF
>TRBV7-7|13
CASSPQRGHEQYF
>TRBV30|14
CAWRALAPQETQYF
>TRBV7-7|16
CASSLARDQGGKTQYF
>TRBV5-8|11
CASSSTEPLHF
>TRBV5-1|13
CASSLHLAREQYF
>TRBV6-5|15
CASSRQQGGNTEAFF
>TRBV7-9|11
CASGPRDEQYF
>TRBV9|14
CASAPGGTTDTQYF
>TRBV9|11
CASSLNYGYTF
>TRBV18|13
CASSPHRGREQYF
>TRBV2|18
CASKGGQGAFSGANVLTF
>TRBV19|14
CASTRDSLNYGYTF
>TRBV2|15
CASSEALVNLYEQYF
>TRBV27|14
CASREGWSNEKLFF
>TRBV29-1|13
CSVDGGDWETQYF
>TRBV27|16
CASSLIGVGTNEKLFF
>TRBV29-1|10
CSVELYEQFF
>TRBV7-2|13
CASSVRGLTEAFF
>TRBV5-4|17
CASSLGLAGGRTGELFF
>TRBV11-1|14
CASSQDRGGYGYTF
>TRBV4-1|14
CASRLTDGSYEQYF